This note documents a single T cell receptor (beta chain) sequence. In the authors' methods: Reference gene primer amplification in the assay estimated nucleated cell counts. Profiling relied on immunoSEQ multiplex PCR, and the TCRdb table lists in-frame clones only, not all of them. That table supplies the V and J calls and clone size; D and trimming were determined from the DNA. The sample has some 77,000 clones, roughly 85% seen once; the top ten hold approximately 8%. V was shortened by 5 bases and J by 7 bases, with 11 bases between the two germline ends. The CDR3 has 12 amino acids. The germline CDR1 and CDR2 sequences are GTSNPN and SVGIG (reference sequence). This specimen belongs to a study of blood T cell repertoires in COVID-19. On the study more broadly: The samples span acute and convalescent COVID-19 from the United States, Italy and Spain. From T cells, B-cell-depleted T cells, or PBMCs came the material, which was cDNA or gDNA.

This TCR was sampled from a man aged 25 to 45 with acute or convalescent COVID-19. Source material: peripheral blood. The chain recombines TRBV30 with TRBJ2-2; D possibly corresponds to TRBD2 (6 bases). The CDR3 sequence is CAWVGGGGELFF. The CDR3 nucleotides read TGTGCCTGGGTGGGAGGAGGCGGGGAGCTGTTTTTT.